These T cell receptor beta chains were read from a single sample in a study of blood T cells in healthy people across ages. Using its own MiXCR run on the 5' RACE reads, TCRdb lists one record per CDR3 protein. The table includes about a million distinct CDR3 sequences, just over 50% detected once. The sample was blood. These receptor sequences come from a woman aged 55-70 years in good health. Both conserved end residues are part of each CDR3. D genes are given only for firm matches. A clone size is listed for some rows: how often the clone was seen (once, few, many), or a class if it is expanded.

V gene	CDR3 length	J gene	clone size	D gene	CDR3 protein	CDR3 DNA
TRBV5-1	15	TRBJ2-7	-	TRBD1	CASSLSDRGSYEQYF	TGCGCCAGCAGCCTATCGGACAGGGGGTCCTACGAGCAGTACTTC
TRBV12-3/TRBV12-4	12	TRBJ1-1	few	-	CASSSRVLGAFF	TGTGCCAGCAGTTCTAGAGTTCTAGGTGCTTTCTTT
TRBV3-1	15	TRBJ2-3	-	TRBD2	CASSQGSGSADTQYF	TGTGCCAGCAGCCAAGGGAGCGGGAGTGCAGATACGCAGTATTTT
TRBV7-2	15	TRBJ1-5	-	TRBD1	CASSKPGQSNQPQHF	TGTGCCAGCAGCAAACCGGGACAGAGCAATCAGCCCCAGCATTTT
TRBV4-3	16	TRBJ2-7	-	TRBD1	CASSQDGDRGLNEQYF	TGCGCCAGCAGCCAAGATGGGGACAGGGGGTTAAATGAGCAGTACTTC
TRBV12-3/TRBV12-4	16	TRBJ2-3	few	TRBD2	CASSLKGEGSTDTQYF	TGTGCCAGCAGTTTAAAAGGGGAGGGAAGCACAGATACGCAGTATTTT
TRBV4-1	15	TRBJ2-1	-	-	CASSLYGASYNEQFF	TGCGCCAGCAGCCTGTATGGTGCTAGCTACAATGAGCAGTTCTTC
TRBV12-3/TRBV12-4	13	TRBJ2-3	-	-	CASRGTFADTQYF	TGTGCCAGCAGAGGTACGTTCGCAGATACGCAGTATTTT
TRBV6-5	15	TRBJ2-7	few	-	CASSYFQGRSYEQYF	TGTGCCAGCAGTTACTTTCAGGGGCGCTCCTACGAGCAGTACTTC
TRBV4-3	13	TRBJ2-1	-	-	CASSPGLSNEQFF	TGCGCCAGCAGCCCGGGCTTATCGAATGAGCAGTTCTTC
TRBV29-1	15	TRBJ2-3	few	TRBD2	CSVHTSGRRTDTQYF	TGCAGCGTGCATACTAGCGGTAGACGCACAGATACGCAGTATTTT
TRBV7-6	15	TRBJ2-3	-	TRBD2	CASSLRLAGGDTQYF	TGTGCCAGCAGCTTAAGGCTAGCGGGAGGAGATACGCAGTATTTT
TRBV12-3/TRBV12-4	15	TRBJ1-4	-	-	CASSPHGATNEKLFF	TGTGCCAGCAGTCCCCACGGGGCTACTAATGAAAAACTGTTTTTT
TRBV24-1	14	TRBJ2-1	few	TRBD2	CATTPSGWAGEQFF	TGTGCCACCACCCCTAGCGGATGGGCGGGTGAGCAGTTCTTC
TRBV12-3/TRBV12-4	15	TRBJ1-2	few	TRBD1	CASSWGTGGENGYTF	TGTGCCAGCAGTTGGGGGACAGGGGGTGAGAATGGCTACACCTTC
TRBV7-9	13	TRBJ1-4	-	TRBD1	CASLQDRDEKLFF	TGTGCCAGCCTCCAGGACAGGGATGAAAAACTGTTTTTT
TRBV20-1	14	TRBJ2-5	-	TRBD2	CSATKLAGEETQYF	TGCAGTGCTACCAAGCTAGCGGGAGAAGAGACCCAGTACTTC
TRBV4-1	16	TRBJ2-1	-	-	CASSQDKRSRGNEQFF	TGCGCCAGCAGCCAAGACAAGCGGTCAAGGGGGAATGAGCAGTTCTTC
TRBV20-1	13	TRBJ2-3	-	-	CSAIRENSDTQYF	TGCAGTGCTATTCGGGAGAATTCAGATACGCAGTATTTT
TRBV7-9	15	TRBJ2-7	-	-	CASSLGLTTYDEQYF	TGTGCCAGCAGCTTAGGCCTGACAACTTATGATGAGCAGTACTTC
TRBV4-1	13	TRBJ2-7	few	-	CASSQDPHVEQYF	TGCGCCAGCAGCCAAGACCCCCACGTCGAGCAGTACTTC
TRBV18	16	TRBJ2-1	-	TRBD2	CASSPGLAGPWVEQFF	TGTGCCAGCTCACCGGGACTAGCGGGACCATGGGTTGAGCAGTTCTTC
TRBV29-1	13	TRBJ2-7	-	-	CSAVRDTFSEQYF	TGCAGCGCTGTCCGGGACACTTTTTCCGAGCAGTACTTC
TRBV28	12	TRBJ2-7	-	TRBD2	CASGGDRYEQYF	TGTGCCAGCGGGGGGGACCGTTACGAGCAGTACTTC
TRBV21-1	21	TRBJ2-3	-	-	CASSKVGLEDTELASTDTQYF	TGTGCCAGCAGCAAAGTTGGGTTAGAGGACACGGAATTAGCTAGCACAGATACGCAGTATTTT
TRBV11-2	18	TRBJ2-7	-	-	CVSSPQARLQGGSDEQYF	TGTGTCAGCAGCCCCCAAGCCCGACTACAGGGAGGGTCCGACGAGCAGTACTTC
TRBV7-9	14	TRBJ2-5	-	TRBD2	CASTVGGSGETQYF	TGTGCCAGTACCGTGGGCGGGAGCGGAGAGACCCAGTACTTC
TRBV3-1	13	TRBJ1-2	-	-	CASSHRDPAGYTF	TGTGCCAGCAGCCATAGGGATCCGGCTGGCTACACCTTC
TRBV29-1	15	TRBJ2-1	many	-	CSVSNPTSDLGQQFF	TGCAGCGTTTCGAACCCTACCTCCGATCTGGGGCAGCAGTTCTTC
TRBV6-2/TRBV6-3	15	TRBJ2-7	-	TRBD1	CASSKLTGGSYEQYF	TGTGCCAGCAGCAAGCTGACAGGGGGCTCCTACGAGCAGTACTTC
TRBV28	14	TRBJ2-7	-	-	CASSAYRAPYEQYF	TGTGCCAGCAGTGCCTACAGGGCCCCCTACGAGCAGTACTTC
TRBV7-9	14	TRBJ2-5	few	-	CASRSGPYQETQYF	TGTGCCAGCCGGTCAGGGCCGTACCAAGAGACCCAGTACTTC
TRBV10-3	13	TRBJ1-6	few	-	CAIRTDYNSPLHF	TGTGCCATCAGGACAGATTATAATTCACCCCTCCACTTT
TRBV12-3/TRBV12-4	16	TRBJ1-4	-	-	CASSLSGSATNEKLFF	TGTGCCAGCAGTTTATCCGGCAGCGCAACTAATGAAAAACTGTTTTTT
TRBV20-1	12	TRBJ2-5	-	-	CSAPGRLETQYF	TGCAGTGCTCCAGGGCGGTTAGAGACCCAGTACTTC
TRBV28	13	TRBJ2-3	-	-	CASRNLVRYTQYF	TGTGCCAGCAGAAATCTGGTTCGGTATACGCAGTATTTT
TRBV4-3	15	TRBJ2-7	-	-	CASSQERVSYYEQYF	TGCGCCAGCAGCCAAGAGCGGGTTTCCTACTACGAGCAGTACTTC
TRBV20-1	12	TRBJ2-7	few	TRBD1	CSAPGQVHEQYF	TGCAGTGCTCCCGGACAGGTCCACGAGCAGTACTTC
TRBV6-1	14	TRBJ1-2	-	-	CASSEGRSLSGYTF	TGTGCCAGCAGTGAGGGCAGGTCTCTAAGTGGCTACACCTTC
TRBV5-1	14	TRBJ1-4	few	-	CASSSGGLNEKLFF	TGCGCCAGCAGCTCGGGAGGTCTTAATGAAAAACTGTTTTTT
TRBV28	13	TRBJ2-1	few	-	CASSLLAPNEQFF	TGTGCCAGCAGTTTATTAGCGCCCAATGAGCAGTTCTTC
TRBV27	15	TRBJ2-3	once	TRBD2	CASSLAGVILDTQYF	TGTGCCAGCAGCTTAGCGGGAGTCATTTTGGATACGCAGTATTTT
TRBV20-1	14	TRBJ2-7	-	-	CSARAPGAVHEQYF	TGCAGTGCCCGCGCTCCCGGGGCTGTCCACGAGCAGTACTTC
TRBV18	16	TRBJ2-1	-	-	CASSPRIHQGHNEQFF	TGTGCCAGCTCACCAAGGATCCACCAAGGTCACAATGAGCAGTTCTTC
TRBV29-1	14	TRBJ1-5	-	-	CSDADSYSNQPQHF	TGCAGCGACGCGGACAGCTATAGCAATCAGCCCCAGCATTTT
TRBV2	17	TRBJ1-5	-	TRBD1	CASSGTGGLNSNQPQHF	TGTGCCAGCAGTGGGACAGGGGGCTTGAATAGCAATCAGCCCCAGCATTTT
TRBV4-2	21	TRBJ2-1	-	-	CASSQFAAGSTDISSYNEQFF	TGTGCCAGCAGCCAATTCGCCGCGGGATCTACCGATATCAGCTCCTACAATGAGCAGTTCTTC
TRBV20-1	12	TRBJ2-5	-	-	CSAGELQETQYF	TGCAGTGCTGGGGAGCTACAAGAGACCCAGTACTTC
TRBV25-1	10	TRBJ2-7	-	-	CATGDYEQYF	TGTGCCACGGGGGACTACGAGCAGTACTTC
TRBV4-3	12	TRBJ1-2	-	-	CASSQGQNGYTF	TGCGCCAGCAGCCAAGGACAAAATGGCTACACCTTC
TRBV28	14	TRBJ1-1	-	-	CASSSYRALTEAFF	TGTGCCAGCAGTTCCTACAGGGCTCTCACTGAAGCTTTCTTT
TRBV7-9	14	TRBJ2-5	few	-	CASSLQAGPETQYF	TGTGCCAGCAGCTTACAAGCAGGGCCAGAGACCCAGTACTTC
TRBV20-1	15	TRBJ1-1	-	-	CSARPEGRSNTEAFF	TGCAGTGCTAGGCCAGAGGGACGGTCGAACACTGAAGCTTTCTTT
TRBV29-1	16	TRBJ2-3	few	TRBD2	CSIDGTSGGKTDTQYF	TGCAGCATTGACGGGACTAGCGGGGGAAAGACAGATACGCAGTATTTT
TRBV20-1	18	TRBJ2-7	-	-	CSARDELTGTPSSYEQYF	TGCAGTGCTAGAGATGAGTTAACCGGGACACCGAGCTCCTACGAGCAGTACTTC
TRBV29-1	13	TRBJ1-1	-	-	CSVRMSRGTEAFF	TGCAGCGTTCGGATGAGTAGGGGCACTGAAGCTTTCTTT
TRBV27	14	TRBJ1-6	-	TRBD1	CASSPTGGHSPLHF	TGTGCCAGCAGTCCGACAGGGGGCCACTCACCCCTCCACTTT
TRBV20-1	13	TRBJ2-5	-	-	CSASRGRAETQYF	TGCAGTGCTAGCCGGGGGCGGGCAGAGACCCAGTACTTC